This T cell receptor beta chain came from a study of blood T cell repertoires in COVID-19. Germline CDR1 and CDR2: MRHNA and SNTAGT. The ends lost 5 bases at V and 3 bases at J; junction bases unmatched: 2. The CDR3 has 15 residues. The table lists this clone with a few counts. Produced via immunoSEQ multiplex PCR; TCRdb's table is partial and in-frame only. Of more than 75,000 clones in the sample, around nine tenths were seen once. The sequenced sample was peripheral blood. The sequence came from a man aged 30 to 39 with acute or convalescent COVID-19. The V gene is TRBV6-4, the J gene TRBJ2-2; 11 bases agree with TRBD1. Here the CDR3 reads CASSPGQGDTGELFF. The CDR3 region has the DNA TGTGCCAGCAGTCCGGGACAGGGGGACACCGGGGAGCTGTTTTTT.